This T cell receptor beta chain was sequenced for a study of blood T cell repertoires in COVID-19. The germline CDR1 and CDR2 sequences are SGHAT and FQNNGV. V shed 2 bases and J shed 2 bases, with 5 bases lying between them. This CDR3 comprises 13 residues. On this clone: The same CDR3 arises from other DNA sequences in this sample as well.

Repertoires were generated with immunoSEQ multiplex PCR, while TCRdb's copy carries only in-frame clones and drops some. Of about 260,000 clones listed, less than 90% are singletons. The sequencing input was peripheral blood. This sequence originates from a man in his sixties who had recovered from COVID-19. V and J are TRBV11-2 and TRBJ2-3; D uncertain. CDR3 DNA sequence: TGTGCCAGCAGCTTATTACTCACAGATACGCAGTATTTT. It yields the protein CASSLLLTDTQYF. The entire variable domain, with the rest obtained from reference TRBV11-2 and TRBJ2-3, is as follows: EAGVAQSPRYKIIEKRQSVAFWCNPISGHATLYWYQQILGQGPKLLIQFQNNGVVDDSQLPKDRFSAERLKGVDSTLKIQPAKLEDSAVYLCASSLLLTDTQYFGPGTRLTVL.